This T cell receptor beta chain stems from a study of response to subunit inactivated influenza vaccine. This clonotype occurred a few times. As yet, its antigen is unknown. TCRdb processed the RT-PCR reads anew with MiXCR; each CDR3 protein has one entry. The sample carries hundreds of thousands of distinct CDR3 sequences, roughly 15% recorded once. Findings and limits, study-wide: With each seasonal influenza vaccination, the authors suggested, few new T cells are recruited.

In germline, CDR1 is MNHEY, CDR2 SVGEGT. This CDR3 comprises 14 residues. Losses at the gene ends were 4 bases for V and 5 bases for J; bases not matched to a gene: 6. This chain links TRBV6-2 or TRBV6-3 with TRBJ1-2; 8 nucleotides align to TRBD1. The starting material was PBMCs from blood, obtained around 14 days before vaccination. The source is a man aged 50-59 years who received an inactivated influenza vaccine. CDR3 sequence: CASSWMDRAYGYTF. Here the CDR3 DNA reads TGTGCCAGCAGTTGGATGGACAGGGCTTATGGCTACACCTTC.